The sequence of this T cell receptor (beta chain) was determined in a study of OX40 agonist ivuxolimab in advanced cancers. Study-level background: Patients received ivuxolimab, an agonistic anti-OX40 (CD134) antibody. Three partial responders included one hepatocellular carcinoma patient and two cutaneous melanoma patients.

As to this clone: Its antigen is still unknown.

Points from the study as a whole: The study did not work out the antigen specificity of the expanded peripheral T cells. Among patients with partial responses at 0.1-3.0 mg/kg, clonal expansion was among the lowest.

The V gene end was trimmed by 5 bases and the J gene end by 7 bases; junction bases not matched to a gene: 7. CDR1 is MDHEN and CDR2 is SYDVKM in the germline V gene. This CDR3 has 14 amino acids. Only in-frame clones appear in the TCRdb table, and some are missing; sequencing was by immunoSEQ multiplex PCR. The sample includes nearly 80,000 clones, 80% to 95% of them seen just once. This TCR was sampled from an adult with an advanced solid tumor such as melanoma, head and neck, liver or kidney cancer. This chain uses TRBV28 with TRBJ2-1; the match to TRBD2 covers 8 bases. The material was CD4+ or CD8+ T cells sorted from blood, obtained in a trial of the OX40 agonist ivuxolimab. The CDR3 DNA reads TGTGCCAGCAGTGGCAGCGGGAGCCGGAATGAGCAGTTCTTC. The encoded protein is CASSGSGSRNEQFF. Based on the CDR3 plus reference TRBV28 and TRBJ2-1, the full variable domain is DVKVTQSSRYLVKRTGEKVFLECVQDMDHENMFWYRQDPGLGLRLIYFSYDVKMKEKGDIPEGYSVSREKKERFSLILESASTNQTSMYLCASSGSGSRNEQFFGPGTRLTVL.